Shown below are 17 T cell receptor beta chains from a single sample sequenced in a study of blood T cell repertoires in COVID-19. Assay used: immunoSEQ multiplex PCR; TCRdb lists only in-frame clones, some missing. The sample includes about 130,000 clones, around four fifths seen only once; the top ten take about 10%. Sequencing was performed on peripheral blood. The receptor set was obtained from a man in his sixties with acute or convalescent COVID-19.

The table lists this clone with a count of one. CDR3 bases: TGCGCCAGCAGGCTCAGGGGGAACACTGAAGCTTTCTTT. Translating gives CASRLRGNTEAFF. The genes are TRBV4-1 and TRBJ1-1; maybe TRBD1 (6 bases). The length of the CDR3 is 13 residues. From germline, CDR1 is MGHRA and CDR2 YSYEKL. Trimming stripped 6 bases from V and 1 base from J, with 9 bases between.

The chain combines TRBV2 with TRBJ2-4; D is possibly TRBD2 (5 bases). This CDR3 region has 13 residues. Between the trimmed V and J ends, which lost 8 bases and 6 bases, there was a span of 14 bases. Germline V gives CDR1 SNHLY, CDR2 FYNNEI. The CDR3 here is CASAGEWRNIQYF. Here the CDR3 DNA reads TGTGCCAGCGCCGGGGAGTGGAGAAACATTCAGTACTTC. Based on the CDR3 plus reference TRBV2 and TRBJ2-4, the full variable domain is EPEVTQTPSHQVTQMGQEVILRCVPISNHLYFYWYRQILGQKVEFLVSFYNNEISEKSEIFDDQFSVERPDGSNFTLKIRSTKLEDSAMYFCASAGEWRNIQYFGAGTRLSVL.

The rearrangement joins TRBV6-1 to TRBJ1-6; perhaps TRBD1 as D (6 bases). The germline gives CDR1 MNHNS, CDR2 SASEGT. CDR3 size: 16 residues. Trimming cost V 0 bases and J 1 base, with 7 bases left between them. The CDR3: CASSEAQGSYNSPLHF. Here the CDR3 DNA reads TGTGCCAGCAGTGAAGCTCAGGGGTCCTATAATTCACCCCTCCACTTT.

V and J are TRBV7-2 and TRBJ2-3; D remains ambiguous. The length of the CDR3 is 16 residues. Germline CDR1 SGHTA, CDR2 FQGNSA. The V and J ends lost 7 bases and 0 bases respectively, with 17 bases between them. CDR3 loop: CASTDPRRLSTDTQYF. The CDR3 nucleotides read TGTGCCAGCACTGATCCCCGTAGACTGAGCACAGATACGCAGTATTTT.

The table lists this clone with a count of one. This chain's CDR3 is CASSSPEGGHNSPLHF. Written as DNA, the CDR3 is TGTGCCAGCAGTTCGCCCGAGGGGGGGCATAATTCACCCCTCCACTTT. The chain joins TRBV28 to TRBJ1-6; perhaps TRBD1 as D (6 bases). Trimming pared 4 bases from V and 5 bases from J, leaving 15 bases between. The CDR3 is made up of 16 amino acids. The germline gives CDR1 MDHEN, CDR2 SYDVKM. Combining the CDR3 with reference TRBV28 and TRBJ1-6 gives the whole variable domain DVKVTQSSRYLVKRTGEKVFLECVQDMDHENMFWYRQDPGLGLRLIYFSYDVKMKEKGDIPEGYSVSREKKERFSLILESASTNQTSMYLCASSSPEGGHNSPLHFGNGTRLTVT.

This clone was detected a few times. J is TRBJ2-7 and V is TRBV2, with unresolved D. V was clipped by 3 bases and J by 7 bases, with 4 bases between them. Germline lookup yields CDR1 SNHLY and CDR2 FYNNEI. CDR3 length equals 10 residues. The CDR3 here is CASSDREQYF. The CDR3 nucleotides are TGTGCCAGCAGTGACCGGGAGCAGTACTTC.

This clone was found once. The V and J genes are TRBV7-3 and TRBJ2-1, with TRBD2 matching 12 bases. Looked up from germline, CDR1 is SGHTA and CDR2 is FQGTGA. With V trimmed by 2 bases and J by 10 bases, 6 bases remained unmatched. The CDR3 totals 15 residues. The CDR3 coding sequence is TGTGCCAGCAGCTTAGGCCGACTAGCGGGAGTAGAGCAGTTCTTC. This gives the protein CASSLGRLAGVEQFF.

The rearrangement uses TRBV7-9 and TRBJ2-1; the match to TRBD2 covers 13 bases. This CDR3 has 17 amino acids. V was pared by 5 bases and J by 5 bases, with 9 bases of the junction left unmatched. From germline, CDR1 is SEHNR and CDR2 FQNEAQ (reference sequence). For the CDR3, the DNA is TGTGCCAGCAGCCCAAGGACTAGCGGGAGAGTAAACAATGAGCAGTTCTTC. This sequence encodes CASSPRTSGRVNNEQFF.

This clone was counted between two and nine times. The chain employs TRBV7-3 and TRBJ2-2; 9 bases agree with TRBD2. CDR1 is SGHTA, CDR2 FQGTGA, per germline. V lost 5 bases and J lost 7; bases outside the gene matches: 11. The CDR3 runs to 16 residues. The CDR3 sequence: CASSPPGLAQVGELFF. DNA of the CDR3: TGTGCCAGCAGCCCCCCTGGACTAGCGCAGGTCGGGGAGCTGTTTTTT.

The gene calls are TRBV5-1 and TRBJ1-1; the match to TRBD1 covers 7 bases. Per the germline V gene, CDR1 is SGHRS and CDR2 is YFSETQ. CDR3 length: 14 amino acids. V lost 7 bases and J lost 5; bases outside the gene matches: 11. The CDR3 bases are TGCGCCAGCCAGACAGGGATTTGGGGAACTGAAGCTTTCTTT. Residues: CASQTGIWGTEAFF. The whole variable domain, remainder taken from reference TRBV5-1 and TRBJ1-1, is KAGVTQTPRYLIKTRGQQVTLSCSPISGHRSVSWYQQTPGQGLQFLFEYFSETQRNKGNFPGRFSGRQFSNSRSEMNVSTLELGDSALYLCASQTGIWGTEAFFGQGTRLTVV.

DNA for the CDR3: TGTGCCAGCAGTGAAGGGGGGCTCTTCAATGAGCAGTTCTTC. It yields the protein CASSEGGLFNEQFF. The V and J genes are TRBV6-1 and TRBJ2-1, with D tentatively TRBD1 (6 bases). The CDR3 covers 14 residues. Germline V gene data show CDR1 as MNHNS and CDR2 as SASEGT. V was shortened by 1 base and J by 6 bases, with 10 bases between the two germline ends.

The chain combines TRBV2 with TRBJ1-5; D unclear. Trimming took off 7 bases at V and 6 bases at J, with 13 bases between the two ends. The length of the CDR3 is 13 residues. Looked up from germline, CDR1 is SNHLY and CDR2 is FYNNEI. DNA of the CDR3: TGTGCCAGCAAGAAGGAGGACGGTCAGCCCCAGCATTTT. Amino acid sequence: CASKKEDGQPQHF.

The V call is TRBV6-6, the J call TRBJ1-2, with 9 bases lining up with TRBD1. After removal of 3 bases from V and 6 bases from J, the junction contained 8 bases not matched to a gene. There are 15 residues in the CDR3. Germline CDR1 and CDR2: MNHNY and SVGAGI (reference sequence). CDR3 sequence reads: CASSYSETGGDGYTF. CDR3 DNA: TGTGCCAGCAGTTATTCAGAGACAGGGGGGGATGGCTACACCTTC.

The chain joins TRBV2 to TRBJ2-7, with 9 bases that match TRBD1. Per germline, CDR1 SNHLY and CDR2 FYNNEI. V trimming: 6 bases; J trimming: 2 bases; junction bases outside the gene matches: 8. This CDR3 is built from 15 residues. The CDR3 coding sequence is TGTGCCAGCAGACGAGGCGGGACAGGGCCCTACGAGCAGTACTTC. Amino acid sequence: CASRRGGTGPYEQYF.

This clone was seen a single time. The J gene is TRBJ2-7, the V gene TRBV5-4; 11 nucleotides line up with TRBD2. The CDR3 is made up of 14 amino acids. CDR1 is SGHNT, CDR2 YYREEE, per germline (reference sequence). Trimming took 4 bases from V and 5 from J; bases not matched to a gene: 5. The CDR3 loop is CASSQLAGGHEQYF. The CDR3 bases are TGTGCCAGCAGCCAGCTAGCGGGAGGCCACGAGCAGTACTTC. The full variable domain, with the rest looked up from reference TRBV5-4 and TRBJ2-7, is ETGVTQSPTHLIKTRGQQVTLRCSSQSGHNTVSWYQQALGQGPQFIFQYYREEENGRGNFPPRFSGLQFPNYSSELNVNALELDDSALYLCASSQLAGGHEQYFGPGTRLTVT.

CDR3 sequence reads: CASSPGRARPTEAFF. CDR3 nucleotide sequence: TGTGCCAGCTCACCTGGCAGGGCCCGTCCCACTGAAGCTTTCTTT. The rearrangement joins TRBV18 to TRBJ1-1, with TRBD1 as a possible D gene (5 bases). The CDR3 is made up of 15 amino acids. The V end lost 3 bases, the J end lost 4 bases, and 15 bases lay between the germline ends. Germline V gene data show CDR1 as KGHSH and CDR2 as LQKENI. Filled out from reference TRBV18 and TRBJ1-1, the complete variable domain reads NAGVMQNPRHLVRRRGQEARLRCSPMKGHSHVYWYRQLPEEGLKFMVYLQKENIIDESGMPKERFSAEFPKEGPSILRIQQVVRGDSAAYFCASSPGRARPTEAFFGQGTRLTVV.

V is TRBV5-6 and J is TRBJ2-7; TRBD1 matches at 7 bases. The germline V gene encodes CDR1 SGHDT and CDR2 YYEEEE. The CDR3 covers 17 residues. V shed 4 bases and J 0 bases; nucleotides not matched to a gene: 13. The CDR3 sequence: CASSGRDSQIASYEQYF. For the CDR3, the DNA is TGTGCCAGCAGCGGAAGGGACAGCCAAATTGCCTCCTACGAGCAGTACTTC.